The present TCR beta chain was sequenced within a study of early stage breast cancer tumors. Turning to the study itself: Of some 15 invasive breast tumors, about a dozen were hormone receptor-positive, HER2-negative. Approximately 10-fold was the mean read coverage per sample. General study findings and limits: Comparing each tissue with blood distinguished tumor from normal in 14 of 16 patients. Most shared enriched TCRB sequences were commonly generated ones.

Turning to this clone: What it binds is not known.

The germline V and J ends were trimmed by 3 bases and 8 bases, with 15 bases remaining between them. The CDR3 runs to 14 residues. CDR1 is SGHRS, CDR2 YFSETQ, per germline. Only in-frame clones appear in the TCRdb table, and some are missing; sequencing was by immunoSEQ multiplex PCR. Among roughly 20,000 clones, 80% to 90% were seen once, and the ten largest hold 1.8%. This chain links TRBV5-1 with TRBJ2-1; a weak D match, TRBD2 (5 bases). The source of this sequence is a person aged 65 to 85 with breast cancer. Source material: blood. The CDR3, as DNA: TGCGCCAGCAGCTCGAGCGGCGGCCTCGATGAGCAGTTCTTC. It translates to CASSSSGGLDEQFF.